The rows below give T cell receptor beta chains drawn from one sample of a study of OX40 agonist ivuxolimab in advanced cancers. TCRdb keeps only in-frame clones here, not all; method: immunoSEQ multiplex PCR. The data show 45,000 to 55,000 clones, 83% seen once. The sample consisted of CD4+ or CD8+ T cells sorted from blood, taken in a trial of the OX40 agonist ivuxolimab. These receptors all come from an adult with an advanced solid tumor such as melanoma, head and neck, liver or kidney cancer. The conserved cysteine and the conserved F or W are not part of the CDR3 here. D genes are given only for firm matches.

v_call	d_call	j_call	cdr3_aa
TRBV5-6	-	TRBJ2-6	ASSPPVRGANVLT
TRBV7-2	TRBD1	TRBJ1-5	ASSSSVDRGNQH
TRBV6-5	-	TRBJ1-5	ASRAGAQPQH
TRBV4-1	TRBD1	TRBJ2-1	ASSQDWATGALSYYNEQF
TRBV29-1	-	TRBJ2-7	SVEVGEQY
TRBV11-2	-	TRBJ2-3	ASSLRQRTPRDTQY
TRBV5-1	-	TRBJ1-3	ASSLAGGYSGNTIY
TRBV7-2	TRBD1	TRBJ2-1	ASSPRVNRGTYNEQF
TRBV4-3	-	TRBJ2-7	ASSQRSKGPYYEQY
TRBV30	-	TRBJ1-4	AAPRGEKLF
TRBV18	TRBD1	TRBJ1-2	ASSPPGTGGGYGYT
TRBV29-1	TRBD2	TRBJ2-5	SVGGASGVYQETQY
TRBV7-8	-	TRBJ1-5	ASNLGRATQPQH
TRBV7-9	-	TRBJ1-5	ASSLGGYSNQPQH
TRBV27	TRBD1	TRBJ2-6	ASRRPTGAGANVLT
TRBV11-2	-	TRBJ1-5	ASSRSSNQPQH
TRBV5-1	-	TRBJ1-1	ASSRDLGRMNTEAF
TRBV19	TRBD1	TRBJ2-6	ASSSNRDRGSGANVLT
TRBV5-1	-	TRBJ2-3	ASTKSLGGYTDTQY
TRBV2	-	TRBJ2-3	ASRRPLSTDTQY
TRBV6-6	TRBD2	TRBJ2-1	ASSYYGTSGLNEQF
TRBV19	-	TRBJ1-3	ASRAGHRNTIY
TRBV18	TRBD1	TRBJ2-5	ASSRDSQETQY
TRBV9	TRBD1	TRBJ1-1	ASSLGTGVGSTEAF
TRBV4-3	-	TRBJ2-2	ASSQDRNTGELF
TRBV7-2	TRBD1	TRBJ1-4	ASSTRGQGEKLF
TRBV5-4	-	TRBJ1-2	ASSAGAGEVYGYT
TRBV28	TRBD2	TRBJ2-7	ASSPHSGGGFPEQY
TRBV7-8	-	TRBJ1-3	ASSLNLGLTNTIY
TRBV7-7	-	TRBJ2-5	ASSLGGNQETQY
TRBV5-1	TRBD1	TRBJ2-1	ASSGRTGGRNEQF
TRBV7-2	TRBD2	TRBJ2-5	ASSLPGGRQETQY
TRBV6-1	TRBD2	TRBJ2-7	ASSEFSGGALEQY
TRBV18	-	TRBJ1-4	ASSPLGSIREKLF
TRBV27	TRBD1	TRBJ2-7	ASSSVDREYEQY
TRBV9	-	TRBJ2-3	ASTIQRRVRTDTQY
TRBV11-3	TRBD1	TRBJ1-4	ASSEGQAYNEKLF
TRBV18	TRBD1	TRBJ1-4	ASSPGQDNEKLF
TRBV7-2	-	TRBJ1-2	ASSLIRGGYT
TRBV20-1	-	TRBJ1-3	SARWGNTIY
TRBV5-1	TRBD1	TRBJ2-7	ASSLDRGNEQY
TRBV30	-	TRBJ1-1	AWSTTKRAF
TRBV7-9	TRBD1	TRBJ1-1	ASSPRQGLNTEAF
TRBV30	TRBD2	TRBJ2-3	AWTPGLAGDTQY
TRBV2	-	TRBJ1-3	ASRGPWKSTIY